The 30 T cell receptor beta chains in this list originate from one sample, sequenced in a study of blood T cell repertoires in COVID-19. Data came from immunoSEQ multiplex PCR; TCRdb stores just in-frame clones and leaves some out. The sample has more than 100,000 clones; under 90% are singletons. The source material was PBMCs or T cells enriched from blood (not recorded which). These receptor sequences come from a man between 35 and 55 years old with acute COVID-19.

This clone was observed a few times. The CDR3 bases are TGTGCCAGCAGCTTAATGGAGGGACAGGGCTTTGAGCAGTTCTTC. The encoded protein is CASSLMEGQGFEQFF. The chain joins TRBV7-2 to TRBJ2-1, with TRBD1 matching over 9 bases. The CDR3 is 15 amino acids. From germline, CDR1 is SGHTA and CDR2 FQGNSA. Losses at the gene ends were 2 bases for V and 9 bases for J; bases not matched to a gene: 8.

This clone was counted between two and nine times. The V gene is TRBV24-1, the J gene TRBJ2-1, with D possibly being TRBD2 (6 bases). The germline V gene encodes CDR1 KGHDR and CDR2 SFDVKD. V was cut by 2 bases and J by 5 bases, with 15 bases left in between. The CDR3 is 16 amino acids. The CDR3 nucleotides are TGTGCCACCAGTGATTCCGCCGGGACTGGCGACAATGAGCAGTTCTTC. Its translation: CATSDSAGTGDNEQFF.

This sequence joins TRBV5-6 and TRBJ2-2, with a weak D call TRBD2 (5 bases). V was clipped by 1 base and J by 5 bases, with 12 bases between them. The CDR3 spans 15 residues. The V gene's germline CDR1 is SGHDT and CDR2 YYEEEE. This chain's CDR3 is CASSLSGLLTGELFF. The CDR3 nucleotides are TGTGCCAGCAGCTTGTCGGGGTTATTGACCGGGGAGCTGTTTTTT.

The CDR3 loop reads CASSYEAGGGYEQYF. The CDR3 nucleotides read TGTGCCAGCAGTTACGAGGCGGGAGGAGGCTACGAGCAGTACTTC. The chain couples TRBV6-5 to TRBJ2-7; the match to TRBD2 covers 8 bases. The germline gives CDR1 MNHEY, CDR2 SVGAGI. The CDR3 loop spans 15 amino acids. Trimming removed 2 bases from V and 3 bases from J; junction bases left unmatched: 6.

This chain uses TRBV10-3 with TRBJ1-6, with D maybe TRBD1 (6 bases). Trimming took 0 bases from V and 5 from J, leaving 8 bases between them. CDR1 and CDR2 from the germline V gene are ENHRY and SYGVKD. CDR3 length: 15 amino acids. This CDR3 reads CAISESRGNNSPLHF. The CDR3 DNA reads TGTGCCATCAGTGAGTCGAGGGGGAATAATTCACCCCTCCACTTT.

The chain recombines TRBV2 with TRBJ1-1; D is uncertain. V was shortened by 4 bases and J by 5 bases, with 11 bases between the two germline ends. The germline V gene has CDR1 SNHLY and CDR2 FYNNEI. The CDR3 extends over 13 amino acids. The CDR3 loop is CASSGLVVTEAFF. CDR3 DNA sequence: TGTGCCAGCAGTGGGTTAGTGGTGACTGAAGCTTTCTTT. The variable domain in full, with the rest retrieved from reference TRBV2 and TRBJ1-1, is EPEVTQTPSHQVTQMGQEVILRCVPISNHLYFYWYRQILGQKVEFLVSFYNNEISEKSEIFDDQFSVERPDGSNFTLKIRSTKLEDSAMYFCASSGLVVTEAFFGQGTRLTVV.

A note on this clone: Other nucleotide sequences in the sample specify the same CDR3. The CDR3 DNA reads as TGTGCCAGCAGCCAAGATCTCCGTGATACGCAGTATTTT. Its translation is CASSQDLRDTQYF. The chain recombines TRBV3-1 (or the pseudogene TRBV3-2) with TRBJ2-3; D gene uncertain. V gave up 0 bases and J gave up 6 bases, with 7 bases separating them. The CDR3 is 13 amino acids. The germline V gene encodes CDR1 LGHDT and CDR2 YNNKEL (reference sequence).

Points on this clone: Other DNA sequences in this specimen translate into the identical CDR3. The rearrangement uses TRBV27 and TRBJ1-1; D might be TRBD1 (5 bases). The V and J ends lost 6 bases and 7 bases respectively, with 21 bases between them. The CDR3 has 15 amino acids. Germline lookup yields CDR1 MNHEY and CDR2 SMNVEV (reference sequence). The CDR3 protein is CASRPRAQASSEAFF. DNA of the CDR3: TGTGCCAGCAGACCAAGGGCACAGGCTTCTAGTGAAGCTTTCTTT.

The chain joins TRBV10-3 to TRBJ2-5; weak D call: TRBD1 (6 bases). There are 14 residues in the CDR3. Deletions cut 3 bases from V and 2 bases from J, with 10 bases between. The germline gives CDR1 ENHRY, CDR2 SYGVKD. In DNA, the CDR3 is TGTGCCATCAGTGATCTACAGGGACAAGAGACCCAGTACTTC. This codes for CAISDLQGQETQYF.

The J gene is TRBJ1-4, the V gene TRBV11-2, with 7 bases lining up with TRBD1. V lost 4 bases to trimming and J lost 5 bases; unmatched junction nucleotides: 4. Germline-derived CDR1 and CDR2 are SGHAT and FQNNGV. CDR3 length: 14 residues. CDR3 DNA: TGTGCCAGCAGCTACAGGGGTGAGAATGAAAAACTGTTTTTT. Translated, it gives CASSYRGENEKLFF. The full variable domain, in which reference TRBV11-2 and TRBJ1-4 provide the parts outside the CDR3, is EAGVAQSPRYKIIEKRQSVAFWCNPISGHATLYWYQQILGQGPKLLIQFQNNGVVDDSQLPKDRFSAERLKGVDSTLKIQPAKLEDSAVYLCASSYRGENEKLFFGSGTQLSVL.

The CDR3 loop reads CSVEGVAGAGETQYF. CDR3 sequence (DNA): TGCAGCGTTGAAGGGGTAGCGGGGGCGGGGGAGACCCAGTACTTC. The chain couples TRBV29-1 to TRBJ2-5; 9 bases match TRBD2. After removal of 1 base from V and 5 bases from J, the junction contained 8 bases not matched to a gene. The germline V gene encodes CDR1 SQVTM and CDR2 ANQGSEA. The CDR3 extends over 15 amino acids.

As regards this clone: Other DNA sequences from this sample encode an identical CDR3 as well. This chain uses TRBV7-2 with TRBJ1-5; perhaps TRBD1 as D (6 bases). The V gene's germline CDR1 is SGHTA and CDR2 FQGNSA. V dropped 5 bases and J dropped 6 bases, with 14 bases sitting between them. The CDR3 runs 14 residues. CDR3 nucleotides: TGTGCCAGCAGCCCTCGAGGGGGAAGTCAGCCCCAGCATTTT. The encoded protein is CASSPRGGSQPQHF.

The chain carries TRBV27 and TRBJ1-5; perhaps TRBD1 as D (5 bases). CDR3 length equals 12 residues. Trimming cost V 2 bases and J 6 bases, with 5 bases left between them. Germline lookup yields CDR1 MNHEY and CDR2 SMNVEV (reference sequence). The CDR3, as DNA: TGTGCCAGCAGTTTAAGGGGTCAGCCCCAGCATTTT. It translates to CASSLRGQPQHF.

This chain connects TRBV14 to TRBJ2-2; D not resolved. CDR3 length: 13 residues. Per germline, CDR1 SGHDN and CDR2 FVKESK. V was clipped by 0 bases and J by 8 bases, with 7 bases between them. CDR3 coding DNA: TGTGCCAGCAGCCAAGATTTCGAGGGGGAGCTGTTTTTT. Its protein product is CASSQDFEGELFF. Combining the CDR3 with reference TRBV14 and TRBJ2-2 gives the whole variable domain EAGVTQFPSHSVIEKGQTVTLRCDPISGHDNLYWYRRVMGKEIKFLLHFVKESKQDESGMPNNRFLAERTGGTYSTLKVQPAELEDSGVYFCASSQDFEGELFFGEGSRLTVL.

The rearrangement uses TRBV11-2 and TRBJ2-7, with 7 bases matching TRBD2. Germline CDR1 and CDR2: SGHAT and FQNNGV. The CDR3 has 13 residues. The V and J ends lost 5 bases and 7 bases, in that order; junction bases with no gene match: 8. Here the CDR3 DNA reads TGTGCCAGCAGCCCATCGGGGGGTAATGAGCAGTACTTC. Its protein product is CASSPSGGNEQYF.

This chain connects TRBV24-1 to TRBJ2-1, with 7 bases fitting TRBD1. Germline V gene data show CDR1 as KGHDR and CDR2 as SFDVKD. The ends lost 0 bases at V and 3 bases at J; junction bases unmatched: 1. The CDR3 has 15 residues. This chain's CDR3 is CATSDLQGVYNEQFF. CDR3 DNA sequence: TGTGCCACCAGTGATTTGCAGGGGGTCTACAATGAGCAGTTCTTC.

The chain joins TRBV3-1 (or the pseudogene TRBV3-2) to TRBJ2-2; the match to TRBD1 covers 7 bases. After removal of 1 base from V and 2 bases from J, the junction contained 4 bases not matched to a gene. CDR3 length: 16 amino acids. CDR1 is LGHDT and CDR2 is YNNKEL in the germline V gene (reference sequence). The CDR3 here is CASSQGQGLNTGELFF. As DNA, the CDR3 is TGTGCCAGCAGCCAAGGACAGGGATTAAACACCGGGGAGCTGTTTTTT.

The chain uses TRBV5-6 and TRBJ1-1, with TRBD1 matching 8 bases. V gave up 4 bases and J gave up 1 base; unmatched junction bases: 6. The germline V gene has CDR1 SGHDT and CDR2 YYEEEE. The CDR3 consists of 15 residues. The CDR3 DNA reads as TGTGCCAGCAGCCCGACAGGGGCCTCGAACACTGAAGCTTTCTTT. Protein: CASSPTGASNTEAFF.

This sequence joins TRBV5-1 and TRBJ1-3, with no clear D. Germline CDR1 and CDR2: SGHRS and YFSETQ. The CDR3 length is 15 residues. V lost 1 base to trimming and J lost 8 bases, with 16 bases between them. The CDR3 coding sequence is TGCGCCAGCAGCTTGAGCGCCGACGAATGGGACACCATATATTTT. Translated, it gives CASSLSADEWDTIYF.

The chain links TRBV6-5 to TRBJ2-7; tentative D call: TRBD2 (5 bases). Germline assignment: CDR1 MNHEY and CDR2 SVGAGI. The CDR3 spans 13 residues. Between the trimmed V and J ends, which lost 5 bases and 2 bases, there was a span of 10 bases. The CDR3 loop is CASSQAGTYEQYF. The CDR3 coding sequence is TGTGCCAGCAGTCAGGCGGGCACCTACGAGCAGTACTTC.

The DNA for the CDR3 is TGTGCCAGCAGTCCCCCGTCTGGGGGCGCCTACAATGAGCAGTTCTTC. This encodes CASSPPSGGAYNEQFF. This chain joins TRBV28 and TRBJ2-1, with a possible D match to TRBD1 (6 bases). With 5 bases removed from V and 2 bases from J, the gap between germline ends came to 16 bases. The germline gives CDR1 MDHEN, CDR2 SYDVKM. The length of the CDR3 is 16 residues.

The rearrangement links TRBV5-1 to TRBJ1-1; 10 bases fit TRBD1. CDR1 is SGHRS and CDR2 is YFSETQ in the germline V gene. Trimming cost V 4 bases and J 10 bases; bases outside gene matches: 7. The CDR3 has 13 residues. CDR3 bases: TGCGCCAGCAGCCAGACGGACAGGGGGATAGCTTTCTTT. Protein product: CASSQTDRGIAFF.

This chain uses TRBV5-1 with TRBJ2-4; 10 bases are shared with TRBD2. CDR3 length equals 15 residues. V trimming: 4 bases; J trimming: 6 bases; junction bases outside the gene matches: 7. CDR1 is SGHRS, CDR2 YFSETQ, per germline. This CDR3 reads CASSRLAGEGNIQYF. In nucleotides, the CDR3 is TGCGCCAGCAGCCGGCTAGCGGGGGAGGGAAACATTCAGTACTTC. Full variable domain (missing parts from reference TRBV5-1 and TRBJ2-4): KAGVTQTPRYLIKTRGQQVTLSCSPISGHRSVSWYQQTPGQGLQFLFEYFSETQRNKGNFPGRFSGRQFSNSRSEMNVSTLELGDSALYLCASSRLAGEGNIQYFGAGTRLSVL.

The V gene is TRBV4-1, the J gene TRBJ1-2, with D unclear. The CDR3 has 12 amino acids. Trimming took off 0 bases at V and 8 bases at J, with 7 bases between the two ends. Germline CDR1 is MGHRA and CDR2 is YSYEKL. The CDR3 is CASSQEGGGYTF. As DNA, the CDR3 is TGCGCCAGCAGCCAAGAGGGAGGGGGCTACACCTTC.

The gene calls are TRBV24-1 and TRBJ1-2, with D tentatively TRBD1 (6 bases). Per germline, CDR1 KGHDR and CDR2 SFDVKD. Trimming pared 7 bases from V and 6 bases from J, leaving 14 bases between. CDR3 length: 13 amino acids. CDR3 in DNA: TGTGCCACCAGCCCGGACAGAGAAGATGGCTACACCTTC. It yields the protein CATSPDREDGYTF.

The CDR3 reads CASSSGTLSSYNEQFF. The CDR3 nucleotides are TGCGCCAGCAGTTCCGGGACTTTGAGCTCCTACAATGAGCAGTTCTTC. V and J are TRBV5-1 and TRBJ2-1; tentatively, D is TRBD2 (6 bases). Germline CDR1 reads SGHRS; CDR2 reads YFSETQ. Trimming removed 5 bases at V and 0 bases at J, with 15 bases between. This CDR3 contains 16 residues. Together with reference TRBV5-1 and TRBJ2-1, the CDR3 gives the full variable domain: KAGVTQTPRYLIKTRGQQVTLSCSPISGHRSVSWYQQTPGQGLQFLFEYFSETQRNKGNFPGRFSGRQFSNSRSEMNVSTLELGDSALYLCASSSGTLSSYNEQFFGPGTRLTVL.

This clone has a single count. The chain joins TRBV18 to TRBJ2-3, with TRBD2 matching over 7 bases. The germline V gene has CDR1 KGHSH and CDR2 LQKENI. The CDR3 totals 13 residues. V shed 5 bases, J shed 1 base, and the junction held 0 bases outside the gene matches. This CDR3 reads CASSSGGTDTQYF. The DNA of the CDR3 is TGTGCCAGCTCAAGCGGGGGCACAGATACGCAGTATTTT.

The CDR3: CASRRLASSYEQYF. DNA for the CDR3: TGTGCCAGTAGGCGACTGGCCAGCTCCTACGAGCAGTACTTC. This chain connects TRBV19 to TRBJ2-7; unclear D gene. Germline V gene lookup returns CDR1 LNHDA and CDR2 SQIVND (reference sequence). V gave up 6 bases and J gave up 0 bases, with 12 bases separating them. The CDR3 is 14 amino acids. Combining the CDR3 with reference TRBV19 and TRBJ2-7 gives the whole variable domain DGGITQSPKYLFRKEGQNVTLSCEQNLNHDAMYWYRQDPGQGLRLIYYSQIVNDFQKGDIAEGYSVSREKKESFPLTVTSAQKNPTAFYLCASRRLASSYEQYFGPGTRLTVT.

The V and J genes are TRBV30 and TRBJ1-2; 10 nucleotides align to TRBD1. Germline CDR1 GTSNPN, CDR2 SVGIG (reference sequence). V dropped 0 bases and J dropped 8; count of bases not matched to a gene: 9. The CDR3 runs to 15 residues. The CDR3 sequence: CAWSVKTGGLQGYTF. CDR3 bases: TGTGCCTGGAGTGTAAAGACAGGGGGCTTACAAGGCTACACCTTC.

This chain uses TRBV7-6 with TRBJ2-2; TRBD1 aligns across 9 bases. CDR1 SGHVS and CDR2 FNYEAQ come from the germline V gene. The CDR3 is 16 amino acids. After removal of 5 bases from V and 0 bases from J, the junction contained 4 bases not matched to a gene. The CDR3 region is CASSGGQGSNTGELFF. The CDR3 nucleotides are TGTGCCAGCAGCGGTGGACAGGGGTCGAACACCGGGGAGCTGTTTTTT.